Listed below are T cell receptor beta chains from one sample, sequenced in a study of beta chain features in type 1 diabetes. Some clones are missing from TCRdb's copy, which holds only in-frame ones; the method was immunoSEQ multiplex PCR. Seen here are about 250,000 clones, 12% to 15% observed once, and the top ten hold roughly 0.028%. Sample: naive CD4+ T cells from blood. The source is a woman aged 40 to 55 in good health. The CDR3 runs from the conserved cysteine through the conserved F or W. The D gene is left open where the match is weak. Not all rows give a size; the values are once, few, many and, for expanded clones, a class.

size	D	V	J	CDR3	DNA
-	TRBD1	TRBV19	TRBJ2-3	CASSKRWDRAPDTQYF	TGTGCCAGTAGTAAGCGGTGGGACAGGGCCCCAGATACGCAGTATTTT
few	-	TRBV4-1	TRBJ2-7	CASSQDPFRIQYF	TGCGCCAGCAGCCAAGATCCGTTCAGAATTCAGTACTTC
-	TRBD2	TRBV7-9	TRBJ2-7	CASSLTSGGYEQYF	TGTGCCAGCAGTCTAACCAGCGGGGGGTACGAGCAGTACTTC
-	-	TRBV5-1	TRBJ2-3	CASSLPPKTAPQYF	TGCGCCAGCAGCTTGCCGCCTAAGACAGCCCCGCAGTATTTT
-	TRBD2	TRBV5-1	TRBJ2-1	CASSLGRGGAFDEQFF	TGCGCCAGCAGCTTGGGTCGCGGGGGGGCCTTTGATGAGCAGTTCTTC
few	TRBD1	TRBV25-1	TRBJ1-6	CASSMDRDNSPLHF	TGTGCCAGCTCTATGGACAGGGATAATTCACCCCTCCACTTT
-	TRBD1	TRBV18	TRBJ1-5	CASSRDRGTQPQHF	TGTGCCAGCTCACGGGACAGGGGCACTCAGCCCCAGCATTTT
few	TRBD2	TRBV4-1	TRBJ2-2	CASSRGEGLSNTGELFF	TGCGCCAGCAGCCGAGGGGAGGGGCTAAGTAACACCGGGGAGCTGTTTTTT
-	-	TRBV21-1	TRBJ2-7	CASSKETVSYEQYF	TGTGCCAGCAGCAAAGAGACAGTCTCCTACGAGCAGTACTTC
-	-	TRBV2	TRBJ2-7	CASSVTSGSIYEQYF	TGTGCCAGCAGCGTTACCTCGGGATCTATCTACGAGCAGTACTTC
-	-	TRBV7-2	TRBJ1-4	CASSRATNEKLFF	TGTGCCAGCAGTCGGGCAACTAATGAAAAACTGTTTTTT